This is a list of T cell receptor beta chains from one sample in a study of T cells in Graves' hyperthyroidism and ophthalmopathy. MiXCR was run by TCRdb on the multiplex PCR reads, yielding one entry per CDR3 protein. The repertoire holds around 350,000 distinct CDR3 sequences, roughly 15% seen once, with approximately 19% in the top ten. Sequencing was performed on blood. These receptor sequences come from a woman in her sixties with Graves' ophthalmopathy. Each CDR3 is given with its conserved first and last residue. Fields, in order: J gene, V gene, CDR3 protein.

j_gene: TRBJ2-5; v_gene: TRBV20-1; CDR3aa: CSAKTSFETQYF
j_gene: TRBJ2-7; v_gene: TRBV18; CDR3aa: CASSRADSTYEQYF
j_gene: TRBJ2-1; v_gene: TRBV5-6; CDR3aa: CASSLSTGMMNEQFF
j_gene: TRBJ1-1; v_gene: TRBV27; CDR3aa: CASSLWSGGMNTEAFF
j_gene: TRBJ2-1; v_gene: TRBV11-1; CDR3aa: CASRKYGQGVHNEQFF
j_gene: TRBJ2-2; v_gene: TRBV14; CDR3aa: CASSSTQGTGELFF
j_gene: TRBJ2-7; v_gene: TRBV20-1; CDR3aa: CSGPLRGEQYF
j_gene: TRBJ2-5; v_gene: TRBV19; CDR3aa: CASSWNGRTQETQYF
j_gene: TRBJ1-1; v_gene: TRBV18; CDR3aa: CASSPGTGSTEAFF
j_gene: TRBJ2-3; v_gene: TRBV20-1; CDR3aa: CSAQTSGRSDTQYF
j_gene: TRBJ2-1; v_gene: TRBV27; CDR3aa: CASSGTGVNEQFF
j_gene: TRBJ2-7; v_gene: TRBV14; CDR3aa: CASSQDRIWQYF
j_gene: TRBJ1-5; v_gene: TRBV5-6; CDR3aa: CASSSRQGQPQHF
j_gene: TRBJ2-2; v_gene: TRBV4-2; CDR3aa: CASSQDGGLAGKTGELFF
j_gene: TRBJ2-7; v_gene: TRBV28; CDR3aa: CASSLPGHASYEQYF
j_gene: TRBJ2-3; v_gene: TRBV12-3/TRBV12-4; CDR3aa: CASSSGPGRMWYF
j_gene: TRBJ2-6; v_gene: TRBV18; CDR3aa: CASSRGTGNSGANVLTF
j_gene: TRBJ2-3; v_gene: TRBV7-9; CDR3aa: CASSSLVGGPLSDTQYF
j_gene: TRBJ1-1; v_gene: TRBV6-5; CDR3aa: CASSYDHLNTEAFF
j_gene: TRBJ2-7; v_gene: TRBV5-1; CDR3aa: CASGEGLSYEQYF
j_gene: TRBJ2-3; v_gene: TRBV3-1; CDR3aa: CASSQDPAGRTDTQYF
j_gene: TRBJ2-3; v_gene: TRBV20-1; CDR3aa: CSARYGAVPTQYF